A selection of T cell receptor beta chains follows, all from one sample in a study of tumor T cells in aggressive B-cell lymphoma. Here immunoSEQ multiplex PCR was the method, and the copy in TCRdb shows in-frame clones only, minus some. This table has 3,000 or so clones, 85% to 90% appearing once. Source material: tumor tissue. The receptors derive from an adult with diffuse large B cell lymphoma. The CDR3 runs from the conserved cysteine through the conserved F or W. D genes are given only for firm matches. Clone size appears in some rows only: once, few, many, or a class for an expanded clone.

>NA|TRBV28|NA|13|TRBJ2-7
CATRQGGTLEQYF
TGTGCCACCCGACAGGGCGGGACCCTCGAGCAGTACTTC
>TRBD2|TRBV27|NA|15|TRBJ2-1
CASTMGLASYNEQFF
TGTGCCAGCACAATGGGACTAGCGAGTTACAATGAGCAGTTCTTC
>NA|TRBV11-2|NA|15|TRBJ2-7
CASSLDFGSSYEQYF
TGTGCCAGCAGCTTAGATTTTGGCAGCTCCTACGAGCAGTACTTC
>NA|TRBV6-5|once|13|TRBJ1-6
CASSDRINSPLHF
TGTGCCAGCAGCGACAGAATTAATTCACCCCTCCACTTT
>NA|TRBV9|NA|13|TRBJ2-7
CASSVGDSYEQYF
TGTGCCAGCAGCGTAGGAGACTCCTACGAGCAGTACTTC
>TRBD1|TRBV5-8|NA|13|TRBJ2-7
CASSPWTGAEQYF
TGTGCCAGCAGCCCGTGGACAGGGGCCGAGCAGTACTTC
>NA|TRBV6-1|NA|14|TRBJ1-5
CASLWGNSNQPQHF
TGTGCCAGCTTGTGGGGCAATAGCAATCAGCCCCAGCATTTT
>NA|TRBV28|NA|11|TRBJ1-1
CASSPRYEAFF
TGTGCCAGCAGCCCTAGGTATGAAGCTTTCTTT
>TRBD1|TRBV6-6|NA|12|TRBJ2-7
CASRLTGGEQYF
TGTGCCAGCAGGCTCACAGGGGGCGAGCAGTACTTC
>NA|TRBV4-2|NA|16|TRBJ2-1
CASSQDQQGTYNEQFF
TGTGCCAGCAGCCAAGATCAACAGGGCACCTACAATGAGCAGTTCTTC
>NA|TRBV28|NA|14|TRBJ1-3
CASSLMGGRDTIYF
TGTGCCAGCAGTTTAATGGGGGGACGAGACACCATATATTTT
>NA|TRBV9|NA|13|TRBJ2-7
CASSVEPRGGQYF
TGTGCCAGCAGCGTAGAGCCCCGGGGTGGGCAGTACTTC
>NA|TRBV30|NA|16|TRBJ1-3
CAWSVRPAGRINTIYF
TGTGCCTGGAGTGTACGGCCGGCGGGAAGGATTAACACCATATATTTT
>TRBD2|TRBV9|NA|15|TRBJ2-7
CASSEGLAGDYEQYF
TGTGCCAGCAGCGAGGGACTAGCGGGGGACTACGAGCAGTACTTC
>TRBD1|TRBV30|NA|14|TRBJ2-7
CAWATGQVTYEQYF
TGTGCCTGGGCGACCGGACAGGTTACCTACGAGCAGTACTTC
>NA|TRBV7-2|NA|12|TRBJ2-1
CASTLMTGEQFF
TGTGCCAGCACCCTGATGACGGGTGAGCAGTTCTTC
>NA|TRBV19|NA|15|TRBJ1-5
CASSMVPRANQPQHF
TGTGCCAGTAGTATGGTCCCCAGGGCCAACCAGCCCCAGCATTTT
>NA|TRBV7-8|NA|15|TRBJ2-1
CASSRQAPYYNEQFF
TGTGCCAGCAGCCGACAGGCCCCCTACTACAATGAGCAGTTCTTC
>TRBD2|TRBV7-2|NA|15|TRBJ2-3
CASSLVGGSTDTQYF
TGTGCCAGCAGCTTAGTCGGGGGGAGCACAGATACGCAGTATTTT
>TRBD1|TRBV18|NA|14|TRBJ1-2
CASSPGQGLNGYTF
TGTGCCAGCTCACCAGGACAGGGGCTGAATGGCTACACCTTC
>NA|TRBV6-6|NA|12|TRBJ2-7
CASSFDSYEQYF
TGTGCCAGCAGTTTCGACAGTTACGAGCAGTACTTC
>NA|TRBV7-9|NA|12|TRBJ2-1
CASLRVNNEQFF
TGTGCCTCGTTGCGGGTTAACAATGAGCAGTTCTTC
>NA|TRBV30|NA|14|TRBJ2-1
CAWRGHFFQVEQFF
TGTGCCTGGAGGGGGCACTTCTTCCAAGTTGAGCAGTTCTTC
>NA|TRBV4-2|NA|16|TRBJ2-1
CASSQDKEGSYNEQFF
TGTGCCAGCAGCCAAGATAAGGAGGGGTCCTACAATGAGCAGTTCTTC
>TRBD2|TRBV10-2|NA|15|TRBJ2-1
CASSESGGRVNEQFF
TGCGCCAGCAGTGAGTCGGGCGGGAGGGTCAATGAGCAGTTCTTC
>TRBD1|TRBV6-5|NA|14|TRBJ1-1
CASRKGQSNTEAFF
TGTGCCAGCAGAAAGGGACAGTCGAACACTGAAGCTTTCTTT
>TRBD1|TRBV4-1|NA|13|TRBJ2-3
CASSQETGNRPYF
TGCGCCAGCAGCCAAGAGACAGGGAATCGTCCGTATTTT
>NA|TRBV10-1|NA|12|TRBJ2-3
CASGGTSDTQYF
TGCGCCAGCGGAGGGACCTCAGATACGCAGTATTTT
>NA|TRBV6-4|NA|13|TRBJ1-2
CASSAAGPYGYTF
TGTGCCAGCAGTGCGGCAGGGCCCTATGGCTACACCTTC
>NA|TRBV7-8|NA|15|TRBJ2-4
CASSLAGFRGNIQYF
TGTGCCAGCAGCTTAGCGGGTTTCAGGGGAAACATTCAGTACTTC
>NA|TRBV5-1|NA|16|TRBJ1-2
CASSLVGGIRVYGYTF
TGCGCCAGCAGCTTGGTGGGGGGGATCAGAGTTTATGGCTACACCTTC
>NA|TRBV28|NA|15|TRBJ1-5
CASSVGGVSNQPQHF
TGTGCCAGCAGTGTAGGAGGGGTTAGCAATCAGCCCCAGCATTTT
>NA|TRBV30|NA|14|TRBJ2-1
CAWSLGGVYNEQFF
TGTGCCTGGAGTCTAGGAGGGGTCTACAATGAGCAGTTCTTC
>NA|TRBV27|NA|15|TRBJ1-5
CASSSRGLGNQPQHF
TGTGCCAGCAGTTCCAGGGGCTTAGGCAATCAGCCCCAGCATTTT
>NA|TRBV5-4|NA|14|TRBJ2-5
CASSLAGVQETQYF
TGTGCCAGCAGCTTGGCGGGGGTCCAAGAGACCCAGTACTTC
>TRBD1|TRBV6-5|NA|13|TRBJ2-1
CASRETGSDEQFF
TGTGCCAGCAGAGAGACAGGGTCTGATGAGCAGTTCTTC
>NA|TRBV19|NA|13|TRBJ2-5
CASSTSGPGTQYF
TGTGCCAGTAGTACGAGCGGGCCGGGGACCCAGTACTTC
>TRBD1|TRBV29-1|NA|12|TRBJ1-2
CSSDRVIYGYTF
TGCAGCTCGGACAGGGTTATCTATGGCTACACCTTC
>NA|TRBV5-5|NA|11|TRBJ2-7
CASSFKYEQYF
TGTGCCAGCAGCTTTAAATACGAGCAGTACTTC
>TRBD1|TRBV5-5|NA|16|TRBJ2-7
CASSLEDRTGGYEQYF
TGTGCCAGCAGCTTGGAAGACCGGACAGGCGGGTACGAGCAGTACTTC
>NA|TRBV19|NA|14|TRBJ2-7
CASSIGGTLYEQYF
TGTGCCAGTAGTATAGGAGGGACTCTCTACGAGCAGTACTTC
>NA|TRBV5-5|NA|12|TRBJ1-2
CASSLVEYGYTF
TGTGCCAGCAGCTTGGTAGAATATGGCTACACCTTC
>NA|TRBV30|NA|13|TRBJ1-2
CAWSPGGGAGYTF
TGTGCCTGGAGCCCCGGGGGAGGGGCCGGCTACACCTTC
>TRBD1|TRBV5-1|NA|14|TRBJ1-1
CASSTAGGNTEAFF
TGCGCCAGCAGCACAGCAGGGGGGAATACTGAAGCTTTCTTT
>NA|TRBV7-2|NA|14|TRBJ1-1
CASSLLEGNTEAFF
TGTGCCAGCAGCCTCTTAGAGGGGAACACTGAAGCTTTCTTT
>TRBD2|TRBV27|NA|15|TRBJ2-7
CASSSPGLAGGQQYF
TGTGCCAGCAGTTCGCCGGGACTAGCGGGGGGGCAGCAGTACTTC
>TRBD1|TRBV5-1|once|14|TRBJ1-1
CASSRQGSGTEAFF
TGCGCCAGCAGCAGACAGGGATCGGGCACTGAAGCTTTCTTT
>NA|TRBV11-2|NA|15|TRBJ2-1
CASSESPLSYNEQFF
TGTGCCAGCAGCGAGAGTCCCCTCTCCTACAATGAGCAGTTCTTC